The 17 T cell receptor beta chains presented below share a single source sample, sequenced in a study of graft-versus-host responses after intestinal transplantation. Profiled with immunoSEQ multiplex PCR; TCRdb holds only in-frame clones, not every one. The sample holds roughly 96,000 clones; 90% to 95% are singletons and the top ten take about 0.45%. These TCRs' antigens remain unknown. The sequenced sample was unstimulated CD8+ T cells sorted from spleen or lymph node cells, obtained before intestinal transplant. The source of these receptors is a human donor who received an intestinal transplant.

This chain connects TRBV11-3 to TRBJ1-3; 8 bases map to TRBD1. This CDR3 contains 17 residues. Losses at the gene ends were 0 bases for V and 9 bases for J; bases not matched to a gene: 13. CDR1 and CDR2 from the germline V gene are SGHNT and YENEEA. CDR3 DNA: TGTGCCAGCAGCTTAGATGTGAGGACAGGGAGAGCTCGCACCATATATTTT. This gives the protein CASSLDVRTGRARTIYF.

The gene calls are TRBV19 and TRBJ2-2, with TRBD1 as a possible D gene (5 bases). V was pared by 3 bases and J by 6 bases, with 8 bases between. The CDR3 totals 13 residues. CDR1 is LNHDA and CDR2 is SQIVND in the germline V gene (reference sequence). The CDR3 DNA reads TGTGCCAGTAGTATGTCAGGGTCCGGGGAGCTGTTTTTT. The encoded protein is CASSMSGSGELFF.

The CDR3 region has the DNA TGTGCCAGCAGCTTCTCTAGCGGGCCTTACAATGAGCAGTTCTTC. The encoded protein is CASSFSSGPYNEQFF. The chain has TRBV11-2 and TRBJ2-1, with 8 bases matching TRBD2. V gave up 3 bases and J gave up 4 bases; unmatched junction bases: 5. The germline V gene has CDR1 SGHAT and CDR2 FQNNGV. The CDR3 runs 15 residues.

Here the CDR3 reads CASSLGLAGGNEQFF. CDR3 bases: TGTGCCAGCAGCTTAGGACTAGCGGGAGGTAATGAGCAGTTCTTC. This chain connects TRBV7-9 to TRBJ2-1; TRBD2 agrees at 13 bases. The CDR3 is 15 amino acids. The trim removed 1 base at V and 7 bases at J, leaving 1 base unmatched. CDR1 SEHNR and CDR2 FQNEAQ come from the germline V gene (reference sequence).

The J gene is TRBJ2-7, the V gene TRBV7-9; D gene ambiguous. This CDR3 comprises 15 residues. V gave up 3 bases and J gave up 2 bases, with 14 bases separating them. CDR1 and CDR2 from the germline V gene are SEHNR and FQNEAQ (reference sequence). For the CDR3, the DNA is TGTGCCAGCAGCTTTGAACATCATCCTGCCTACGAGCAGTACTTC. Amino acid sequence: CASSFEHHPAYEQYF.

Written as DNA, the CDR3 is TGTGCCAGCAGCCAGGAAGGCGGGGGCACAGATACGCAGTATTTT. It specifies CASSQEGGGTDTQYF. The rearrangement uses TRBV14 and TRBJ2-3; perhaps TRBD2 as D (6 bases). This CDR3 has 15 residues. The V end was cut by 3 bases, the J end by 1 base, with 11 bases between. Per germline, CDR1 SGHDN and CDR2 FVKESK. Full variable domain (rest looked up from reference TRBV14 and TRBJ2-3): EAGVTQFPSHSVIEKGQTVTLRCDPISGHDNLYWYRRVMGKEIKFLLHFVKESKQDESGMPNNRFLAERTGGTYSTLKVQPAELEDSGVYFCASSQEGGGTDTQYFGPGTRLTVL.

This clone was detected a few times. V is TRBV6-5 and J is TRBJ2-7, with a weak D call TRBD2 (6 bases). V lost 0 bases and J 2 bases, leaving 8 bases between the germline ends. Looked up from germline, CDR1 is MNHEY and CDR2 is SVGAGI. The CDR3 runs 14 residues. The CDR3 reads CASSYSPGAYEQYF. Here the CDR3 DNA reads TGTGCCAGCAGTTACTCCCCGGGAGCCTACGAGCAGTACTTC.

This chain uses TRBV19 with TRBJ1-6; possibly TRBD1 for D (6 bases). The CDR3 has 15 amino acids. V was cut by 0 bases and J by 7 bases, with 10 bases left in between. Germline loops: CDR1 LNHDA, CDR2 SQIVND (reference sequence). CDR3 protein: CASSIDGQGNSPLHF. CDR3 coding DNA: TGTGCCAGTAGTATAGACGGCCAGGGGAATTCACCCCTCCACTTT.

This clone was seen a single time. V is TRBV4-2 and J is TRBJ2-7, with D possibly being TRBD2 (6 bases). This CDR3 contains 15 residues. CDR1 and CDR2 (germline): LGHNA, YNFKEQ. V lost 1 base and J 2 bases, leaving 12 bases between the germline ends. The CDR3 sequence is CASSQGASVTYEQYF. The CDR3 DNA reads as TGTGCCAGCAGCCAAGGGGCTAGCGTAACCTACGAGCAGTACTTC.

The chain couples TRBV7-9 to TRBJ2-1; D is perhaps TRBD1 (7 bases). CDR1 is SEHNR, CDR2 FQNEAQ, per germline (reference sequence). Trimming took 2 bases from V and 8 from J, leaving 13 bases between them. CDR3 size: 14 residues. DNA for the CDR3: TGTGCCAGCAGCTTACAGGGGGAGGCTGATGAGCAGTTCTTC. Amino acids: CASSLQGEADEQFF.

The J gene is TRBJ1-5, the V gene TRBV27; TRBD1 might be the D (5 bases). V lost 2 bases and J 4 bases, leaving 12 bases between the germline ends. Per the germline V gene, CDR1 is MNHEY and CDR2 is SMNVEV (reference sequence). The CDR3 extends over 15 amino acids. The CDR3 loop is CASSLAGRANQPQHF. The CDR3 DNA sequence: TGTGCCAGCAGTTTAGCAGGGAGGGCAAATCAGCCCCAGCATTTT.

This clone was detected only once. This chain connects TRBV2 to TRBJ2-1; 13 bases map to TRBD2. J lost 8 bases, V lost 6 bases, and 13 bases had no gene match. The CDR3 loop spans 17 amino acids. The germline V gene has CDR1 SNHLY and CDR2 FYNNEI. Written as DNA, the CDR3 is TGTGCCAGCAGGGAAAGGACGGGACTAGCGGGGTCGGATGAGCAGTTCTTC. Residues: CASRERTGLAGSDEQFF.

J is TRBJ2-7 and V is TRBV7-9, with 9 positions matching TRBD1. This CDR3 spans 15 amino acids. Germline CDR1 SEHNR, CDR2 FQNEAQ (reference sequence). With V trimmed by 5 bases and J by 5 bases, 10 bases remained unmatched. CDR3 sequence (DNA): TGTGCCAGCAGCCAGAGGCTGGACAGGGGAAACGAGCAGTACTTC. Protein product: CASSQRLDRGNEQYF.

The chain recombines TRBV6-1 with TRBJ1-4; the D gene is possibly TRBD1 (5 bases). Germline lookup yields CDR1 MNHNS and CDR2 SASEGT. CDR3 size: 14 residues. Trimming took off 8 bases at V and 4 bases at J, with 14 bases between the two ends. CDR3 DNA: TGTGCCAGCGGACGAGGACAATTTAATGAAAAACTGTTTTTT. This sequence encodes CASGRGQFNEKLFF.

This sequence joins TRBV4-1 and TRBJ1-2, with D unclear. The V gene's germline CDR1 is MGHRA and CDR2 YSYEKL. The CDR3 length is 18 residues. Trimming removed 3 bases from V and 2 bases from J, with 22 bases in between. Written as DNA, the CDR3 is TGCGCCAGCAGCCACTACGTTGGTGGGGAGGTAGCGAACTATGGCTACACCTTC. It specifies CASSHYVGGEVANYGYTF.

This clone has a single count. V is TRBV19 and J is TRBJ2-1; 7 nucleotides agree with TRBD1. Per the germline V gene, CDR1 is LNHDA and CDR2 is SQIVND (reference sequence). After removal of 7 bases from V and 4 bases from J, the junction contained 10 bases not matched to a gene. This CDR3 spans 15 amino acids. This CDR3 is CASKQDRSAYNEQFF. CDR3 DNA: TGTGCCAGTAAACAGGACAGGTCTGCTTACAATGAGCAGTTCTTC. Drawing the rest from reference TRBV19 and TRBJ2-1, the complete variable domain is DGGITQSPKYLFRKEGQNVTLSCEQNLNHDAMYWYRQDPGQGLRLIYYSQIVNDFQKGDIAEGYSVSREKKESFPLTVTSAQKNPTAFYLCASKQDRSAYNEQFFGPGTRLTVL.

The chain links TRBV9 to TRBJ2-3; D perhaps matches TRBD2 (7 bases). V was pared by 0 bases and J by 6 bases, with 11 bases between. The CDR3 has 14 residues. The V gene's germline CDR1 is SGDLS and CDR2 YYNGEE. CDR3 loop: CASSVEGGGDTQYF. The DNA of the CDR3 is TGTGCCAGCAGCGTAGAAGGGGGAGGGGATACGCAGTATTTT.